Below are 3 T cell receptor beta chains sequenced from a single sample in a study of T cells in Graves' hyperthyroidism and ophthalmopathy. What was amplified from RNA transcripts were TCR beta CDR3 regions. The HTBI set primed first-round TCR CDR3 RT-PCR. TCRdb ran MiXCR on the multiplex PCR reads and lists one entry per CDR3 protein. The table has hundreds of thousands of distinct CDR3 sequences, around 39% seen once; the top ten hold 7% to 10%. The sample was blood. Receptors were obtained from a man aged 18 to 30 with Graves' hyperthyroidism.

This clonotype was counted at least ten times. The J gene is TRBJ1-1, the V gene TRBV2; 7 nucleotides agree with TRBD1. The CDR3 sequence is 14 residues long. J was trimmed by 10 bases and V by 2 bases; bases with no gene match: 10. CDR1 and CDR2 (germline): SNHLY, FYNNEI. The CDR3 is CASSEPTGAFAAFF. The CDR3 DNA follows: TGTGCCAGCAGTGAACCCACAGGGGCCTTCGCAGCTTTCTTT.

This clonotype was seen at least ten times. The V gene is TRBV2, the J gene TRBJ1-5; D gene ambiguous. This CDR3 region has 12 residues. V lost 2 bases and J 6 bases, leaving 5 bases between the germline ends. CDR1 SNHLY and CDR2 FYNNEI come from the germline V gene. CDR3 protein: CASSEFSQPQHF. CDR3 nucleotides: TGTGCCAGCAGTGAATTCAGTCAGCCCCAGCATTTT. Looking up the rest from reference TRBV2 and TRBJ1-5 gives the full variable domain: EPEVTQTPSHQVTQMGQEVILRCVPISNHLYFYWYRQILGQKVEFLVSFYNNEISEKSEIFDDQFSVERPDGSNFTLKIRSTKLEDSAMYFCASSEFSQPQHFGDGTRLSIL.

The CDR3 here is CAPILDRGPDQPQHF. CDR3 nucleotides: TGTGCCCCAATCCTCGACAGGGGGCCCGATCAGCCCCAGCATTTT. The V and J genes are TRBV14 and TRBJ1-5; 10 bases agree with TRBD1. The CDR3 runs 15 residues. V was pared by 11 bases and J by 5 bases, with 12 bases of the junction left unmatched. The germline V gene encodes CDR1 SGHDN and CDR2 FVKESK.